Following are 21 T cell receptor beta chains from one sample sequenced in a study of blood T cell repertoires in COVID-19. Clones were sequenced by immunoSEQ multiplex PCR, and TCRdb holds only the in-frame ones, with some missing. Here the sample spans about 310,000 clones, around 87% being singletons. Sequenced input: PBMCs or T cells enriched from blood (not recorded which). Receptors were obtained from a woman aged 18-29 years with acute COVID-19.

This sequence joins TRBV10-2 and TRBJ2-7; D may be TRBD2 (6 bases). This CDR3 is built from 14 residues. V was cut by 7 bases and J by 1 base, with 14 bases left in between. Germline CDR1 and CDR2: WSHSY and SAAADI. The CDR3 DNA sequence: TGCGCCAGCAAGCCGGGACTGTCTTCCTACGAGCAGTACTTC. Translating it yields CASKPGLSSYEQYF.

The V call is TRBV11-3, the J call TRBJ1-2, with D unclear. CDR1 and CDR2 from the germline V gene are SGHNT and YENEEA. The CDR3 loop spans 14 amino acids. V gave up 0 bases and J gave up 8 bases, with 13 bases separating them. CDR3 nucleotide sequence: TGTGCCAGCAGCTTAGATCGAGGAGGAGAAGGCTACACCTTC. Its translation: CASSLDRGGEGYTF. Full variable domain (missing parts from reference TRBV11-3 and TRBJ1-2): EAGVVQSPRYKIIEKKQPVAFWCNPISGHNTLYWYLQNLGQGPELLIRYENEEAVDDSQLPKDRFSAERLKGVDSTLKIQPAELGDSAVYLCASSLDRGGEGYTFGSGTRLTVV.

V gene TRBV5-1 combines with J gene TRBJ1-3, with D hard to call. This CDR3 is built from 15 residues. With 0 bases removed from V and 0 bases from J, the gap between germline ends came to 7 bases. Germline CDR1 SGHRS, CDR2 YFSETQ. CDR3 bases: TGCGCCAGCAGCTTGGAACCGAGCTCTGGAAACACCATATATTTT. Its translation is CASSLEPSSGNTIYF.

The chain is built from TRBV27 and TRBJ2-7; 12 bases line up with TRBD2. The CDR3 loop spans 19 amino acids. V lost 6 bases and J lost 1; bases outside the gene matches: 16. Germline V gene data show CDR1 as MNHEY and CDR2 as SMNVEV (reference sequence). The chain's CDR3 is CASSKRTSGKSSGSYEQYF. The CDR3 DNA follows: TGTGCCAGCAGCAAAAGGACTAGCGGGAAAAGTAGCGGGTCCTACGAGCAGTACTTC.

This chain connects TRBV28 to TRBJ2-7; possibly TRBD1 for D (6 bases). Trimming removed 4 bases at V and 3 bases at J, with 19 bases between. The CDR3 runs 16 residues. In germline, CDR1 is MDHEN, CDR2 SYDVKM. In DNA, the CDR3 is TGTGCCAGCAGTTCCACGCCAGGGGATAGACACTACGAGCAGTACTTC. Its protein is CASSSTPGDRHYEQYF.

This chain uses TRBV7-9 with TRBJ1-2; 9 nucleotides agree with TRBD1. The V and J ends lost 3 bases and 3 bases, in that order; junction bases with no gene match: 2. This CDR3 is built from 14 residues. Germline loops: CDR1 SEHNR, CDR2 FQNEAQ (reference sequence). DNA of the CDR3: TGTGCCAGCAGCTTGACAGGGGGATACTATGGCTACACCTTC. Its translation is CASSLTGGYYGYTF. The full variable domain, rest sourced from reference TRBV7-9 and TRBJ1-2, is DTGVSQNPRHKITKRGQNVTFRCDPISEHNRLYWYRQTLGQGPEFLTYFQNEAQLEKSRLLSDRFSAERPKGSFSTLEIQRTEQGDSAMYLCASSLTGGYYGYTFGSGTRLTVV.

The chain carries TRBV30 and TRBJ1-1; D is unclear. CDR1 and CDR2 (germline): GTSNPN, SVGIG (reference sequence). With 4 bases removed from V and 7 bases from J, the gap between germline ends came to 16 bases. This CDR3 has 13 residues. This CDR3 reads CAWTNSVYSEAFF. DNA for the CDR3: TGTGCCTGGACCAATAGTGTGTACAGTGAAGCTTTCTTT.

V gene TRBV29-1 combines with J gene TRBJ1-1; D remains unclear. CDR1 SQVTM and CDR2 ANQGSEA come from the germline V gene. Trimming took off 7 bases at V and 1 base at J, with 13 bases between the two ends. The length of the CDR3 is 13 residues. The CDR3 protein is CSALGFGNTEAFF. In DNA, the CDR3 is TGCAGCGCCCTCGGGTTCGGGAACACTGAAGCTTTCTTT. Filled out from reference TRBV29-1 and TRBJ1-1, the complete variable domain reads SAVISQKPSRDICQRGTSLTIQCQVDSQVTMMFWYRQQPGQSLTLIATANQGSEATYESGFVIDKFPISRPNLTFSTLTVSNMSPEDSSIYLCSALGFGNTEAFFGQGTRLTVV.

The chain links TRBV7-9 to TRBJ1-1; 7 positions agree with TRBD1. After removal of 1 base from V and 1 base from J, the junction contained 12 bases not matched to a gene. The CDR3 has 18 residues. The germline V gene encodes CDR1 SEHNR and CDR2 FQNEAQ (reference sequence). The CDR3 reads CASSLDTGDKEGNTEAFF. CDR3 nucleotide sequence: TGTGCCAGCAGCTTAGATACAGGGGATAAAGAGGGGAACACTGAAGCTTTCTTT. The full variable domain, with the rest looked up from reference TRBV7-9 and TRBJ1-1, is DTGVSQNPRHKITKRGQNVTFRCDPISEHNRLYWYRQTLGQGPEFLTYFQNEAQLEKSRLLSDRFSAERPKGSFSTLEIQRTEQGDSAMYLCASSLDTGDKEGNTEAFFGQGTRLTVV.

This clone was counted between two and nine times. For the CDR3, the DNA is TGTGCCAGTAGTGGCGGGACGGAGAATAATTCACCCCTCCACTTT. Its protein product is CASSGGTENNSPLHF. This chain links TRBV19 with TRBJ1-6; possible D gene TRBD1, 5 bases. Germline CDR1 is LNHDA and CDR2 is SQIVND (reference sequence). Trimming cost V 5 bases and J 5 bases, with 13 bases left between them. This CDR3 has 15 residues.

The CDR3 region is CATSRDRGGMGETQYF. CDR3 bases: TGTGCCACCAGCAGAGATCGTGGCGGGATGGGTGAGACCCAGTACTTC. The chain recombines TRBV15 with TRBJ2-5; the D gene is possibly TRBD2 (6 bases). V gave up 0 bases and J gave up 5 bases, with 16 bases separating them. The CDR3 sequence is 16 residues long. Germline V gene data show CDR1 as LNHNV and CDR2 as YYDKDF (reference sequence).

The chain is built from TRBV5-1 and TRBJ1-1, with 8 bases aligning to TRBD1. The CDR3 extends over 16 amino acids. The germline CDR1 and CDR2 sequences are SGHRS and YFSETQ. V gave up 2 bases and J gave up 1 base; unmatched junction bases: 7. The CDR3 spells CASSFSRTGTNTEAFF. The CDR3 nucleotides are TGCGCCAGCAGCTTTTCTAGGACAGGGACGAACACTGAAGCTTTCTTT.

The CDR3 sequence is CASSHIDGTDGNSPLHF. In nucleotides, the CDR3 is TGTGCCAGCAGCCACATTGATGGGACAGATGGTAATTCACCCCTCCACTTT. The V gene is TRBV28, the J gene TRBJ1-6; 7 bases match TRBD1. Per the germline V gene, CDR1 is MDHEN and CDR2 is SYDVKM. CDR3 length equals 17 residues. V trimming: 6 bases; J trimming: 6 bases; junction bases outside the gene matches: 14.

The chain couples TRBV5-1 to TRBJ2-5; TRBD1 agrees at 8 bases. J lost 3 bases, V lost 0 bases, and 4 bases had no gene match. The CDR3 consists of 15 residues. Germline V CDR1 and CDR2: SGHRS, YFSETQ. CDR3 residues: CASSLVSGGEETQYF. The CDR3 nucleotides are TGCGCCAGCAGCTTGGTGTCAGGGGGCGAAGAGACCCAGTACTTC. Full variable domain (remainder filled in from reference TRBV5-1 and TRBJ2-5): KAGVTQTPRYLIKTRGQQVTLSCSPISGHRSVSWYQQTPGQGLQFLFEYFSETQRNKGNFPGRFSGRQFSNSRSEMNVSTLELGDSALYLCASSLVSGGEETQYFGPGTRLLVL.

The chain carries TRBV28 and TRBJ1-5; D perhaps matches TRBD1 (6 bases). The CDR3 is made up of 18 amino acids. CDR1 and CDR2 (germline): MDHEN, SYDVKM. Trimming pared 6 bases from V and 0 bases from J, leaving 21 bases between. This chain's CDR3 is CASRPTRGSKHSNQPQHF. CDR3 coding DNA: TGTGCCAGCAGGCCGACAAGGGGGTCGAAACATAGCAATCAGCCCCAGCATTTT.

The CDR3 DNA sequence: TGTGCCAGCAGTGCCCTAGGACAGGGAAGAGCTTTCTTT. This translates into CASSALGQGRAFF. This chain joins TRBV27 and TRBJ1-1; the match to TRBD1 covers 8 bases. This CDR3 contains 13 residues. Germline V gene sequence: CDR1 MNHEY, CDR2 SMNVEV (reference sequence). The J segment lost 10 bases and the V segment lost 5 bases, leaving 9 bases of the junction unmatched.

This chain joins TRBV10-1 and TRBJ2-3, with D possibly being TRBD2 (5 bases). The V end was cut by 10 bases, the J end by 0 bases, with 17 bases between. Germline lookup yields CDR1 WNHNN and CDR2 SYGVQD (reference sequence). The CDR3 extends over 15 amino acids. As DNA, the CDR3 is TGCGCCACCTATAGAAGCGGAACTAGCACAGATACGCAGTATTTT. This translates into CATYRSGTSTDTQYF.

This clone showed up just a few times. The CDR3 sequence: CASSLDWTGAESRGYTF. CDR3 coding DNA: TGTGCCAGCAGCTTAGATTGGACAGGGGCGGAATCCCGCGGCTACACCTTC. This chain uses TRBV11-2 with TRBJ1-2, with 9 nucleotides matching TRBD1. The germline V gene has CDR1 SGHAT and CDR2 FQNNGV. V lost 0 bases to trimming and J lost 8 bases; unmatched junction nucleotides: 13. This CDR3 has 17 amino acids.

In nucleotides, the CDR3 is TGTGCCACCAGTGATTTTAGTGGCCAGGGGAACACCGGGGAGCTGTTTTTT. Translated, it gives CATSDFSGQGNTGELFF. The chain carries TRBV24-1 and TRBJ2-2; possible D gene TRBD1, 5 bases. Looked up from germline, CDR1 is KGHDR and CDR2 is SFDVKD. The CDR3 spans 17 residues. V gave up 1 base and J gave up 1 base, with 12 bases separating them.

This clone came up once. J is TRBJ1-1 and V is TRBV27, with a possible D match to TRBD1 (5 bases). The CDR3 length is 15 residues. V was clipped by 0 bases and J by 0 bases, with 8 bases between them. Germline V CDR1 and CDR2: MNHEY, SMNVEV (reference sequence). CDR3 bases: TGTGCCAGCAGTTTATCCCGGGGGGTGAACACTGAAGCTTTCTTT. Protein product: CASSLSRGVNTEAFF.

The chain combines TRBV7-9 with TRBJ1-1, with D uncertain. The germline gives CDR1 SEHNR, CDR2 FQNEAQ (reference sequence). The CDR3 extends over 14 amino acids. The V end was cut by 5 bases, the J end by 5 bases, with 15 bases between. CDR3 coding DNA: TGTGCCAGCAGCGTCTCAAACCGGGGAACTGAAGCTTTCTTT. It specifies CASSVSNRGTEAFF.